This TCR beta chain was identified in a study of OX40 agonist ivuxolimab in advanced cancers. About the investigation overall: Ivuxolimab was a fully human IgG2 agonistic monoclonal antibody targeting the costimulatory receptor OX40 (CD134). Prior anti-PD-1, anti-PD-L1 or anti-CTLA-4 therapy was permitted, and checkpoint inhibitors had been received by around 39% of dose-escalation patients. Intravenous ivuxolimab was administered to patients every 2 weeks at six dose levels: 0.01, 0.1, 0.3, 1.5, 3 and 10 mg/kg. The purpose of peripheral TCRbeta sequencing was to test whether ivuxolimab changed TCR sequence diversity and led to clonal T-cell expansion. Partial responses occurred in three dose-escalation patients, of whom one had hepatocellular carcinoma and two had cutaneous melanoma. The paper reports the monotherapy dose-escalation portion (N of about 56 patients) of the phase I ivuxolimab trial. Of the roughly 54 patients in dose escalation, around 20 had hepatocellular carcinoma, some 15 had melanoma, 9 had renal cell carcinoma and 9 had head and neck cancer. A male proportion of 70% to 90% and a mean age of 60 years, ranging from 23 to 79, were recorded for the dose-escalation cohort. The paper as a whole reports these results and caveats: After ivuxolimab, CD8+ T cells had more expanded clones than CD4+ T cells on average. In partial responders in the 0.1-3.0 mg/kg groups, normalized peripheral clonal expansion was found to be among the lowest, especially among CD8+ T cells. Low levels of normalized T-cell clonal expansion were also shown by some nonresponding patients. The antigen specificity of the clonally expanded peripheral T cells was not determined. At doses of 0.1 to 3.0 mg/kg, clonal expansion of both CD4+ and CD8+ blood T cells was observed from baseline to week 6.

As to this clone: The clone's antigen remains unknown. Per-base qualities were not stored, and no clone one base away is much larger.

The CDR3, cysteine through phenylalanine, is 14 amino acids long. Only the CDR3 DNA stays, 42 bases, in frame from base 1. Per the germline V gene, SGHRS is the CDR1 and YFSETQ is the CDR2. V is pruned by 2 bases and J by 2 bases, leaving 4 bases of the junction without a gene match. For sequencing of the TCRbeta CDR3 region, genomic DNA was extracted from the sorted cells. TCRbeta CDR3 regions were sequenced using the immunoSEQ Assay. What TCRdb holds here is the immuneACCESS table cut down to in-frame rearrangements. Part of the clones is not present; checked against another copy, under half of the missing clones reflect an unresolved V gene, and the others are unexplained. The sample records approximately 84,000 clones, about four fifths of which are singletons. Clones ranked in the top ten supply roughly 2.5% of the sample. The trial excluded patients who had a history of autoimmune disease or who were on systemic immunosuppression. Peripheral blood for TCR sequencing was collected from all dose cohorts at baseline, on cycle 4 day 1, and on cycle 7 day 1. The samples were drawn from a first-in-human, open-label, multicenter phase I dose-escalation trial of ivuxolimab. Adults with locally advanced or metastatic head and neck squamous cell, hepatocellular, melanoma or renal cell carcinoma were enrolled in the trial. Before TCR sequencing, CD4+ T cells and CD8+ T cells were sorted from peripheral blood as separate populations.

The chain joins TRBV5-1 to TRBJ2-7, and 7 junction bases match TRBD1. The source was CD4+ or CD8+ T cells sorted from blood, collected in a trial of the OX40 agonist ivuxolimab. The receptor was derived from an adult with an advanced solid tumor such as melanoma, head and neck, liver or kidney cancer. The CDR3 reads CASSFEQGTYEQYF. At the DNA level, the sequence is TGCGCCAGCAGCTTTGAACAGGGGACCTACGAGCAGTACTTC. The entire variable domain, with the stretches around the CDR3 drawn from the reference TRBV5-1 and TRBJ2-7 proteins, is KAGVTQTPRYLIKTRGQQVTLSCSPISGHRSVSWYQQTPGQGLQFLFEYFSETQRNKGNFPGRFSGRQFSNSRSEMNVSTLELGDSALYLCASSFEQGTYEQYFGPGTRLTVT.